The rows below give T cell receptor beta chains drawn from one sample of a study of patients and donors after allogeneic stem cell transplantation. Each CDR3 protein gets one entry after TCRdb re-called the RT-PCR reads with MiXCR. Here the sample spans around 170,000 distinct CDR3 sequences, approximately 25% being singletons. The specimen was blood, either unsorted or a sorted T cell fraction (not recorded which). The receptor set was obtained from a human donor who was either an allogeneic HSCT recipient or a stem cell or donor lymphocyte infusion donor (not recorded which). It is not recorded whose cells these are; they may come from a transplant donor. The CDR3 runs from the conserved cysteine through the conserved F or W. D genes are given only for firm matches. Clone sizes are given selectively: once, few, many, or a class where the clone is expanded.

v_call	j_call	clone_size	d_call	cdr3_nt	cdr3_aa
TRBV19	TRBJ1-5	few	-	TGTGCCAGTAGTCCGCTCCCGGGGGCTAGCAATCAGCCCCAGCATTTT	CASSPLPGASNQPQHF
TRBV9	TRBJ2-1	-	-	TGTGCCAGCAGCGTAGAGGGGGGCTTAATAAATGAGCAGTTCTTC	CASSVEGGLINEQFF
TRBV9	TRBJ2-1	-	TRBD2	TGTGCCAGCAGCGTAGTTACTAGCGGGGACTACAATGAGCAGTTCTTC	CASSVVTSGDYNEQFF
TRBV12-3/TRBV12-4	TRBJ2-3	-	TRBD2	TGTGCCAGCAGCATAGCGGGAGCTAAAGATACGCAGTATTTT	CASSIAGAKDTQYF
TRBV6-2/TRBV6-3	TRBJ2-1	-	-	TGTGCCAGCAGTTACCCCAGCGGAGCTTACAATGAGCAGTTCTTC	CASSYPSGAYNEQFF
TRBV7-8	TRBJ1-1	-	-	TGTGCCAGCAGCCCCCAACCGACAGAGAACACTGAAGCTTTCTTT	CASSPQPTENTEAFF
TRBV5-1	TRBJ2-3	-	-	TGCGCCAGCAGCGCTGACCCTAGCACAGATACGCAGTATTTT	CASSADPSTDTQYF
TRBV3-1	TRBJ2-2	-	-	TGTGCCAGCAGCCAAGGGCGCGGGATGGACACCGGGGAGCTGTTTTTT	CASSQGRGMDTGELFF
TRBV11-2	TRBJ1-2	-	-	TGTGCCAGCAGCTTAGATGCGGTCTCGGGAGGCTACACCTTC	CASSLDAVSGGYTF
TRBV27	TRBJ1-3	few	-	TGTGCCAGCAGTTCGATTGGGCAGGGCTCTGGAAACACCATATATTTT	CASSSIGQGSGNTIYF
TRBV20-1	TRBJ1-3	-	-	TGCAGTGCTAGAGTGGGCAAACGCCGAAACACCATATATTTT	CSARVGKRRNTIYF
TRBV20-1	TRBJ2-3	many	-	TGCAGTAGTGTGGGGTCCCGGGGCACAGATACGCAGTATTTT	CSSVGSRGTDTQYF
TRBV7-9	TRBJ1-1	-	-	TGTGCCAGCAGCTTAGACGGGGGCGGGACTGAAGCTTTCTTT	CASSLDGGGTEAFF
TRBV10-3	TRBJ1-2	-	TRBD1	TGTGCCATCAGTGAGTCGGACAGGGAAGCGGAATACAACTATGGCTACACCTTC	CAISESDREAEYNYGYTF
TRBV4-1	TRBJ1-1	-	-	TGCGCCAGCAGCCAAGAGTTCCCCTCAGAAGCTTTCTTT	CASSQEFPSEAFF
TRBV29-1	TRBJ2-3	few	-	TGCAGCGTTGTGGACACACAAGATACGCAGTATTTT	CSVVDTQDTQYF
TRBV16	TRBJ1-2	-	-	TGTGCCAGCAGCCAATACGCTAACTATGGCTACACCTTC	CASSQYANYGYTF
TRBV10-3	TRBJ1-4	-	-	TGTGCCATCAGTGAGTCTATTAATGAAAAACTGTTTTTT	CAISESINEKLFF
TRBV29-1	TRBJ1-1	few	-	TGCAGCGTTGAAAGAGCTGGAGGGTACACTGAAGCTTTCTTT	CSVERAGGYTEAFF
TRBV20-1	TRBJ2-1	-	-	TGCAGTGCATTAGGTGGCTATGAGCAGTTCTTC	CSALGGYEQFF